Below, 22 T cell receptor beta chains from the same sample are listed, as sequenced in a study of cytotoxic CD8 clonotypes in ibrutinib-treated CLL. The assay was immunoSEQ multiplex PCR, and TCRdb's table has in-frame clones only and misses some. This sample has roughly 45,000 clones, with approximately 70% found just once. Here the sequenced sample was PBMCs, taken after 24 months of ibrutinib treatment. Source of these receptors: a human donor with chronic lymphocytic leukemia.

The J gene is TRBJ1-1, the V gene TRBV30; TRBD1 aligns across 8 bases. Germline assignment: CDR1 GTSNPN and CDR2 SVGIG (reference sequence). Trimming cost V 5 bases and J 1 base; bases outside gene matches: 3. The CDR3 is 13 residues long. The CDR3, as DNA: TGTGCCTGGGGACAGGGTGGGAACACTGAAGCTTTCTTT. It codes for CAWGQGGNTEAFF.

The CDR3 sequence: CASRTRQARGYTF. CDR3 DNA sequence: TGTGCCAGCAGGACCAGACAGGCCCGCGGCTACACCTTC. The J gene is TRBJ1-2, the V gene TRBV6-5; D may be TRBD1 (6 bases). CDR3 length: 13 amino acids. Between the trimmed V and J ends, which lost 6 bases and 8 bases, there was a span of 16 bases. CDR1 and CDR2 (germline): MNHEY, SVGAGI.

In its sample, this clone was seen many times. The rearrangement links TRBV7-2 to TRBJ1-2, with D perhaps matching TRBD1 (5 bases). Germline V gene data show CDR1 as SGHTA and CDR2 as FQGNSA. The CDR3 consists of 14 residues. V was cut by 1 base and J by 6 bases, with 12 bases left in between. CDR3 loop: CASSLDVGQDGYTF. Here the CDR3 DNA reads TGTGCCAGCAGCTTAGATGTGGGGCAAGATGGCTACACCTTC. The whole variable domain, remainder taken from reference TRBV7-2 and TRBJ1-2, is GAGVSQSPSNKVTEKGKDVELRCDPISGHTALYWYRQSLGQGLEFLIYFQGNSAPDKSGLPSDRFSAERTGGSVSTLTIQRTQQEDSAVYLCASSLDVGQDGYTFGSGTRLTVV.

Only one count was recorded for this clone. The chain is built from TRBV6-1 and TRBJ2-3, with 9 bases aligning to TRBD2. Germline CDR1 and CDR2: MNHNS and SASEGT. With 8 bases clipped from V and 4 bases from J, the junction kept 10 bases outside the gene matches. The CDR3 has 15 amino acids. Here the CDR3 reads CASLLGGRASDTQYF. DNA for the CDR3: TGTGCCAGCCTCTTGGGCGGGAGGGCCTCAGATACGCAGTATTTT.

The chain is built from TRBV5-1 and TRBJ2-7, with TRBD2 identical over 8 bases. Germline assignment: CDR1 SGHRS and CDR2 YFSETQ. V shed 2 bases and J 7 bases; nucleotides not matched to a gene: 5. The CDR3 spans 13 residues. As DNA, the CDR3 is TGCGCCAGCAGCTTCCGGGAGGGCCTGGAGCAGTACTTC. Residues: CASSFREGLEQYF.

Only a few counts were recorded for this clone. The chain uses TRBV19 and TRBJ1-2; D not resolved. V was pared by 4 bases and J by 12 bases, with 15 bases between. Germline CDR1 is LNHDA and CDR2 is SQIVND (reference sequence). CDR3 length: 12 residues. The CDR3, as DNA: TGTGCCAGTAGTACGGGGATCCGCCCAAACACCTTC. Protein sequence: CASSTGIRPNTF.

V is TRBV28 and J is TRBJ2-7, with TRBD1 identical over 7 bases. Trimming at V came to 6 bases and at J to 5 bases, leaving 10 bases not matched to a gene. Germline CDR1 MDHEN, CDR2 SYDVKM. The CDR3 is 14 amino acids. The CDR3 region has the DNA TGTGCCAGCAGAACAGGGGCGAAGGGGGACGAGCAGTACTTC. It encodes CASRTGAKGDEQYF.

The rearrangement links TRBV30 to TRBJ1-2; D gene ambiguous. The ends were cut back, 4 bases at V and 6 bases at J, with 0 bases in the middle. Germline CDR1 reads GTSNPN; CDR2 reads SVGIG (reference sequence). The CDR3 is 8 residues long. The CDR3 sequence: CAWNGYTF. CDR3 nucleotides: TGTGCCTGGAATGGCTACACCTTC.

CDR3 nucleotide sequence: TGTGCCAGCAGTTACGACCGGACTCAGCCCCAGCATTTT. It specifies CASSYDRTQPQHF. The rearrangement uses TRBV6-5 and TRBJ1-5; D not certain. Germline V gene data show CDR1 as MNHEY and CDR2 as SVGAGI. Deletions cut 2 bases from V and 6 bases from J, with 8 bases between. There are 13 residues in the CDR3.

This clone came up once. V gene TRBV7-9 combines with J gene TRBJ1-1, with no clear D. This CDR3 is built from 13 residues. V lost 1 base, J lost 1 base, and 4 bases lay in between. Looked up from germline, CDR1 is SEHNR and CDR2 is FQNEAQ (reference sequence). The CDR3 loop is CASSLGQNTEAFF. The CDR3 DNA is TGTGCCAGCAGCTTAGGACAGAACACTGAAGCTTTCTTT.

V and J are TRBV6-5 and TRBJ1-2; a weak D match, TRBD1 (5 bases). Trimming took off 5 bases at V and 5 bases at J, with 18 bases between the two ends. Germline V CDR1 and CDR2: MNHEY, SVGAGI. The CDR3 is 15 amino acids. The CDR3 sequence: CASSRQKFSTYGYTF. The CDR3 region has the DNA TGTGCCAGCAGTCGACAGAAATTCTCGACTTATGGCTACACCTTC.

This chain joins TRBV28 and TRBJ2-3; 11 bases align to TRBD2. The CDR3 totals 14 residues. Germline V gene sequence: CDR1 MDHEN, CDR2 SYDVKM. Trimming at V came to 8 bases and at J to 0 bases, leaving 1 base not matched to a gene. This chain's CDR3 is CASRTSGSTDTQYF. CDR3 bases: TGTGCCAGCCGGACTAGCGGGAGCACAGATACGCAGTATTTT.

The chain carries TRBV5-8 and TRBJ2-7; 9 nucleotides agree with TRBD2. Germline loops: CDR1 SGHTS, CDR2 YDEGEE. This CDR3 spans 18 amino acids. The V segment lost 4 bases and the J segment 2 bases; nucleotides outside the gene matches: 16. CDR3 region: CASSPRAGGLLKTYEQYF. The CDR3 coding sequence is TGTGCCAGCAGCCCCCGTGCGGGGGGGCTCTTGAAAACCTACGAGCAGTACTTC. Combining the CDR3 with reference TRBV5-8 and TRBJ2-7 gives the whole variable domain EAGVTQSPTHLIKTRGQQATLRCSPISGHTSVYWYQQALGLGLQFLLWYDEGEERNRGNFPPRFSGRQFPNYSSELNVNALELEDSALYLCASSPRAGGLLKTYEQYFGPGTRLTVT.

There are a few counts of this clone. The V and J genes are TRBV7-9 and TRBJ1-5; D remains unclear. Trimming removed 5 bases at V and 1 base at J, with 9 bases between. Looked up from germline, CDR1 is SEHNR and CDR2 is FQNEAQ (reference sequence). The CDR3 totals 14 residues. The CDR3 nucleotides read TGTGCCAGCAGCCCCACAGCAAGCAATCAGCCCCAGCATTTT. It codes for CASSPTASNQPQHF.

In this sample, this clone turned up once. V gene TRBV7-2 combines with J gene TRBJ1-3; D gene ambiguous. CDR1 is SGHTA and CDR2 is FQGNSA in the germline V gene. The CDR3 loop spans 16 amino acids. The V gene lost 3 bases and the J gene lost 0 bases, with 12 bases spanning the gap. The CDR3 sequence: CASSFSRASSGNTIYF. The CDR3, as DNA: TGTGCCAGCAGCTTCTCCCGGGCTTCCTCTGGAAACACCATATATTTT. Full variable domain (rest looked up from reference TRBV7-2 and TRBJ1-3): GAGVSQSPSNKVTEKGKDVELRCDPISGHTALYWYRQSLGQGLEFLIYFQGNSAPDKSGLPSDRFSAERTGGSVSTLTIQRTQQEDSAVYLCASSFSRASSGNTIYFGEGSWLTVV.

Written as DNA, the CDR3 is TGTGCCAGCAGTTACGGGGGGAACGCGAGGCAGTACTTC. Translation gives CASSYGGNARQYF. This chain joins TRBV6-5 and TRBJ2-7, with D possibly matching TRBD2 (6 bases). The CDR3 has 13 residues. CDR1 is MNHEY, CDR2 SVGAGI, per germline. Trimming took off 2 bases at V and 9 bases at J, with 14 bases between the two ends.

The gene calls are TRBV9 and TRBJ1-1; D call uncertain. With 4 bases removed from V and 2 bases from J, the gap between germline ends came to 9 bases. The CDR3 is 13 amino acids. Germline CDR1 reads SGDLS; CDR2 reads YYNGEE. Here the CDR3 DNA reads TGTGCCAGCAGCCAACACTTCAACACTGAAGCTTTCTTT. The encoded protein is CASSQHFNTEAFF.

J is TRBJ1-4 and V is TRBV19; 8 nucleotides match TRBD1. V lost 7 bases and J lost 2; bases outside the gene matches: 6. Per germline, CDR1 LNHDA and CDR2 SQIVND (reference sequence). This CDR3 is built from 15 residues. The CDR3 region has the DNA TGTGCCAGTATCGACGCAGGGGGCACTAATGAAAAACTGTTTTTT. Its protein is CASIDAGGTNEKLFF. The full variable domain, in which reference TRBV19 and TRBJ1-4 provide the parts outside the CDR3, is DGGITQSPKYLFRKEGQNVTLSCEQNLNHDAMYWYRQDPGQGLRLIYYSQIVNDFQKGDIAEGYSVSREKKESFPLTVTSAQKNPTAFYLCASIDAGGTNEKLFFGSGTQLSVL.

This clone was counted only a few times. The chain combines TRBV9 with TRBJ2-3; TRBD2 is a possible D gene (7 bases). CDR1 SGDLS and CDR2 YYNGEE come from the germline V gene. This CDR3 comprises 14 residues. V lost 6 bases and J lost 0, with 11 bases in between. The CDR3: CASNGGPSTDTQYF. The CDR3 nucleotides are TGTGCCAGCAACGGGGGGCCTAGCACAGATACGCAGTATTTT.

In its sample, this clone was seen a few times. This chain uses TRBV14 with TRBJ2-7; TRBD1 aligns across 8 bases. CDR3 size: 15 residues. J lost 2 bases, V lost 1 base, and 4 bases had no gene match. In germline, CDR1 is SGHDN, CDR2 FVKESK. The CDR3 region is CASSQGQGATYEQYF. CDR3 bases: TGTGCCAGCAGCCAAGGGCAGGGGGCGACCTACGAGCAGTACTTC.

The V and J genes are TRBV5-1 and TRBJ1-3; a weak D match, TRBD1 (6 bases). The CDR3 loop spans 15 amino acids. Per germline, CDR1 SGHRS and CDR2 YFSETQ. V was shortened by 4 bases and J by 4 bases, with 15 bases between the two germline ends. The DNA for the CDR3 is TGCGCCAGCAGCCCAACCACAGGGATAGGAAACACCATATATTTT. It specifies CASSPTTGIGNTIYF.

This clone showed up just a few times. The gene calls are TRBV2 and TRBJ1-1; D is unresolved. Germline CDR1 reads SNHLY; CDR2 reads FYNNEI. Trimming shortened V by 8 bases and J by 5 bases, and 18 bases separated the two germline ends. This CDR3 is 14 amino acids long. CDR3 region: CASQASFVTTEAFF. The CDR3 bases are TGTGCCAGCCAGGCCTCATTTGTTACTACTGAAGCTTTCTTT.